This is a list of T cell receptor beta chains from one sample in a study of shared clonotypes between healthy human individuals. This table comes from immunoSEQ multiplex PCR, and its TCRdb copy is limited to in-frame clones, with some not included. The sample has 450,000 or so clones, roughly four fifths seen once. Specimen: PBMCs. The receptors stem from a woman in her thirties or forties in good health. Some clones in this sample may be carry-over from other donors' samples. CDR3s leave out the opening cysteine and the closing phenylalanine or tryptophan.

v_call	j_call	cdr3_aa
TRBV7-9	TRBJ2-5	ASSLRSLRETQY
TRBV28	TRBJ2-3	ASRTQEISTDTQY
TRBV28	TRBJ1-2	ASSRKTGGAGYGYT
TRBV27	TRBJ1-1	ASSLSMRGNTEAF
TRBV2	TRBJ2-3	ASTPLTGRTDTQY
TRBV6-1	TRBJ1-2	ASTEEIGSGYT
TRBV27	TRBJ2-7	ASRPFWDGGSYEQY
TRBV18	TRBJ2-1	ASSPQTSGRRYNEQF
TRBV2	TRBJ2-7	ASSEAGYEQY
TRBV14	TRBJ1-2	ASSRGSLFYGYT
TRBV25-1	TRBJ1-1	ASSIGFGTEAF
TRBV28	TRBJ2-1	ASTRGSHNEQF
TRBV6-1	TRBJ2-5	ASSEAGTRRETQY
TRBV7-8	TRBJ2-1	ASSPPPRQTPASYNEQF
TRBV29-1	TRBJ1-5	SAGWGEDQPQH
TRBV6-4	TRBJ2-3	ASSVQGGTDTQY
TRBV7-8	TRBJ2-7	ASSFPGWYEQY
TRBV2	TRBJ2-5	ASSGDQIETQY
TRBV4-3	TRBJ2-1	ASSQGLAGVNEQF
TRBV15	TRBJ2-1	ATSRDWSLHEQF
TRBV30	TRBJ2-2	AWSVSTSGRVTGELF
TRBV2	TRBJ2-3	ASSGTGGADTQY
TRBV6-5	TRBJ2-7	ASSYSELVPSYEQY
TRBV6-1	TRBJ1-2	ASSRDGVNYGYT
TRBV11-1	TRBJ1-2	ASSLGPGWSGYT
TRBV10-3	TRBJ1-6	AINSGTAQNSPLH
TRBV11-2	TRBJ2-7	ASSLGGGVGYEQY
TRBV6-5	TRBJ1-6	ASSYDSPPVKALH
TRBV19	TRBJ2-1	ASSSPPGLRYNEQF
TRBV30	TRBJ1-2	ARVCTLFFVGYT
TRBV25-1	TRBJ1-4	ASRGDPGEKLF
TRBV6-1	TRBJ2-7	ASSVSGSPYEQY
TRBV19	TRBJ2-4	ASSQSGGLVKNIQY
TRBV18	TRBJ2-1	ASSPPSSGEQF
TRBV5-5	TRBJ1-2	ASSPWTYYGYT
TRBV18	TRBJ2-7	ASSPMAGGVSYEQY
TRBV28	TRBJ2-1	ASSLTSGRGNEQF
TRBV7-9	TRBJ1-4	ASSRTDARGEKLF
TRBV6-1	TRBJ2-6	ASSELGAGANVLT
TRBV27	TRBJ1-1	ASSSRGPDTEAF
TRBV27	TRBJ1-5	ASSLNGGQGVNQPQH
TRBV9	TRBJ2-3	ASSVGASGSADTQY